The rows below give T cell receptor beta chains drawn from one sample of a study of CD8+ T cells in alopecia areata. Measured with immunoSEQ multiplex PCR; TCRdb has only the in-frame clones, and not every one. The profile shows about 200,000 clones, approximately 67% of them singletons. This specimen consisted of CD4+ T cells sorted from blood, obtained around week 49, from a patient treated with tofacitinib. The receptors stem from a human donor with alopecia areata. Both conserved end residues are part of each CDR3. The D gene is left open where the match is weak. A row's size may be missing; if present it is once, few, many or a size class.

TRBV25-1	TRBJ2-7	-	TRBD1	TGTGCCAGCAGCGCCCGGACAGGCTACGAGCAGTACTTC	CASSARTGYEQYF
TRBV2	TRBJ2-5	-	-	TGTGCCAGCAGTGAAGCTAAGCAGCGAAAGACCCAGTACTTC	CASSEAKQRKTQYF
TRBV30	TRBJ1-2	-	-	TGTGCCTGGCGGGACCGACAGCTGGGCTACACCTTC	CAWRDRQLGYTF
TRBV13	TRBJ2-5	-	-	TGTGCCAGCAGCCGGACAGATCAAGAGACCCAGTACTTC	CASSRTDQETQYF
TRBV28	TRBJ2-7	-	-	TGTGCCAGCAGTTTAGATGTGAGGGACTACGAGCAGTACTTC	CASSLDVRDYEQYF
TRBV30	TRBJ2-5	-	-	TGTGCCTGGGAGAGGGGGGACGGTCAGACCCAGTACTTC	CAWERGDGQTQYF
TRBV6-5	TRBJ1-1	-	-	TGTGCCAGCAGGTTACGTCGGGAAACTGAAGCTTTCTTT	CASRLRRETEAFF
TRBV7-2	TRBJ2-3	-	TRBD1	TGTGCCAGCAGCTTGACAGGGGGCGCAGATACGCAGTATTTT	CASSLTGGADTQYF
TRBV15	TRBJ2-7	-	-	TGTGCCACCAGCAGAGATCCAGGAGGGTACGAGCAGTACTTC	CATSRDPGGYEQYF
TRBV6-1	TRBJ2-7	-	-	TGTGCCAGCAGGGCAGGATACCAAAGCTCCTACGAGCAGTACTTC	CASRAGYQSSYEQYF
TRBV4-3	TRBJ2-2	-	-	TGCGCCAGCAGCCTTAACGACCACCTAGAGGCCGGGGAGCTGTTTTTT	CASSLNDHLEAGELFF
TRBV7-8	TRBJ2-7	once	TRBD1	TGTGCCAGCAGCTTAGGCGTGGGACAGGGGGCAATCGACGAGCAGTACTTC	CASSLGVGQGAIDEQYF
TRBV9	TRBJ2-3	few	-	TGTGCCAGCAGCCAAAGCGTCAGGGTGGCTGATACGCAGTATTTT	CASSQSVRVADTQYF
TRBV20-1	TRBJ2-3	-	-	TGCAGTGCTTTCAGGGCAGATACGCAGTATTTT	CSAFRADTQYF
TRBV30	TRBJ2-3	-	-	TGTGCCTGGAGACAGGGTCCGGATACGCAGTATTTT	CAWRQGPDTQYF
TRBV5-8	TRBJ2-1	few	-	TGTGCCAGCAGCAGCTTGGTCCCCGGTAACCACAATGAGCAGTTCTTC	CASSSLVPGNHNEQFF
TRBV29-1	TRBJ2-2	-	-	TGCAGCGTTACCTACAACCTGAACACCGGGGAGCTGTTTTTT	CSVTYNLNTGELFF
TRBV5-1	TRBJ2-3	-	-	TGCGCCAGCAGCTCCGGTGCGATAGGAAGCACAGATACGCAGTATTTT	CASSSGAIGSTDTQYF